This paragraph reports one T cell receptor (beta chain). The CDR3 has 18 amino acids. V lost 4 bases to trimming and J lost 6 bases; unmatched junction nucleotides: 16. Germline loops: CDR1 SGHNT, CDR2 YYREEE (reference sequence). The data derive from a study of T cells in Graves' hyperthyroidism and ophthalmopathy. On the basis of clinical symptoms, serum thyroxine and TRAb, thyroid ultrasound and orbital computed tomography, diagnoses were made. RNA transcripts were the template for amplifying TCR beta CDR3 regions. With the HTBI primer set, the TCR CDR3 went through a first round of RT-PCR. TCRdb reprocessed the multiplex PCR reads with MiXCR, giving one entry per CDR3 protein. Altogether around 440,000 distinct CDR3 sequences are present, 15% to 19% being singletons, with the ten largest covering around 7%.

The chain combines TRBV5-4 with TRBJ1-4; 9 nucleotides match TRBD1. Sequenced sample: blood. The sequence came from a woman aged 18-29 years with Graves' hyperthyroidism. CDR3 sequence (DNA): TGTGCCAGCAGCGAACACTGGTCTTACAGGGGGCGACATGAAAAACTGTTTTTT. Residues: CASSEHWSYRGRHEKLFF.